Shown below are 21 T cell receptor beta chains from a single sample sequenced in a study of blood T cell repertoires in COVID-19. Libraries were prepared by immunoSEQ multiplex PCR; TCRdb keeps only in-frame clonotypes and omits some of them. Altogether around 160,000 clones are present, around 84% being singletons, with the ten largest covering 5.8%. Material for sequencing was PBMCs or T cells enriched from blood (not recorded which). Source of these receptors: a woman aged 45-59 years who had been exposed to COVID-19.

V is TRBV13 and J is TRBJ2-4; TRBD2 matches at 10 bases. Per the germline V gene, CDR1 is PRHDT and CDR2 is FYEKMQ (reference sequence). CDR3 length equals 16 residues. J gave up 1 base and V 4 bases, and 4 bases lay outside the gene matches. The CDR3 DNA is TGTGCCAGCAGCTCTCCTAGCGGGAGTGCCAAAAACATTCAGTACTTC. It encodes CASSSPSGSAKNIQYF.

The chain couples TRBV2 to TRBJ1-5; D is undetermined. The length of the CDR3 is 16 residues. CDR1 and CDR2 from the germline V gene are SNHLY and FYNNEI. V lost 6 bases and J lost 8, with 23 bases in between. CDR3 in amino acids: CASSRAPRNPGEPQHF. CDR3 DNA sequence: TGTGCCAGCAGCCGCGCACCTCGGAACCCAGGTGAGCCCCAGCATTTT.

The rearrangement joins TRBV7-8 to TRBJ1-5; 7 bases are shared with TRBD1. With 5 bases clipped from V and 1 base from J, the junction kept 11 bases outside the gene matches. The CDR3 loop spans 17 amino acids. CDR1 SGHVS and CDR2 FQNEAQ come from the germline V gene. CDR3 nucleotides: TGTGCCAGCAGCCCATCGACAGGGATTGGGAGCAATCAGCCCCAGCATTTT. Translated, it gives CASSPSTGIGSNQPQHF.

The chain combines TRBV6-2 or TRBV6-3 with TRBJ2-2, with 12 bases lining up with TRBD2. After removal of 2 bases from V and 4 bases from J, the junction contained 5 bases not matched to a gene. CDR1 and CDR2 from the germline V gene are MNHEY and SVGEGT. This CDR3 contains 17 residues. The chain's CDR3 is CASSYSRLAGATGELFF. The CDR3 DNA reads as TGTGCCAGCAGTTACAGCCGACTAGCGGGAGCCACCGGGGAGCTGTTTTTT.

This clone was seen more than once but under ten times. The V and J genes are TRBV27 and TRBJ1-4; the match to TRBD1 covers 9 bases. The V and J ends lost 4 bases and 5 bases, in that order; junction bases with no gene match: 8. Germline CDR1 reads MNHEY; CDR2 reads SMNVEV (reference sequence). The CDR3 has 16 residues. The CDR3 is CASSSSGTGYNEKLFF. DNA of the CDR3: TGTGCCAGCAGTTCGTCCGGGACAGGGTACAATGAAAAACTGTTTTTT.

Here the CDR3 DNA reads TGCGCCAGCAGCCAAGAGGGGCTGGGAAACACCATATATTTT. Its protein product is CASSQEGLGNTIYF. The chain links TRBV4-1 to TRBJ1-3, with a tentative D call TRBD1 (5 bases). Germline V gene sequence: CDR1 MGHRA, CDR2 YSYEKL. V lost 0 bases, J lost 4 bases, and 7 bases lay in between. CDR3 length: 14 residues.

This sequence joins TRBV21-1 and TRBJ1-5; the table assigns TRBD1, which was not confirmed against the DNA. TRBV21-1 corresponds to a pseudogene. The CDR3 sequence is 18 residues long. The DNA of the CDR3 is TGTGCCAGCAGCAAAATACTGAGGGACAGGCCTAGCAATCAGCCCCAGCATTTT. Translation gives CASSKILRDRPSNQPQHF.

CDR3: CASSQARSRTRWSDYGYTF. CDR3 coding DNA: TGCGCCAGCAGTCAGGCCCGGAGCAGAACCCGTTGGAGCGACTATGGCTACACCTTC. This chain uses TRBV23-1 with TRBJ1-2; D unresolved. TRBV23-1 is an open reading frame, and its role is uncertain. The CDR3 sequence is 19 residues long. V was cut by 3 bases and J by 3 bases, with 26 bases left in between.

The rearrangement links TRBV4-3 to TRBJ2-1; no clear D. The CDR3 extends over 14 amino acids. Between the trimmed V and J ends, which lost 9 bases and 4 bases, there was a span of 16 bases. Germline lookup yields CDR1 LGHNA and CDR2 YSLEER. CDR3 sequence reads: CASKTDIRYNEQFF. The CDR3 region has the DNA TGCGCCAGTAAGACCGACATTCGATACAATGAGCAGTTCTTC.

The chain links TRBV5-1 to TRBJ1-1; possible D gene TRBD1, 6 bases. From germline, CDR1 is SGHRS and CDR2 YFSETQ. V was clipped by 5 bases and J by 2 bases, with 13 bases between them. The CDR3 totals 14 residues. Written as DNA, the CDR3 is TGCGCCAGCAGGCCGGGACACTCTAACACTGAAGCTTTCTTT. Protein product: CASRPGHSNTEAFF.

The DNA for the CDR3 is TGTGCCAGCAGCGGCCGGGGGTCCGGAGATACGCAGTATTTT. Translation gives CASSGRGSGDTQYF. The chain employs TRBV11-3 and TRBJ2-3; a possible D gene is TRBD2 (6 bases). The CDR3 loop spans 14 amino acids. The V and J ends lost 5 bases and 5 bases respectively, with 14 bases between them. The germline V gene has CDR1 SGHNT and CDR2 YENEEA.

The chain combines TRBV7-2 with TRBJ2-1, with a tentative D call TRBD2 (6 bases). The CDR3 is 17 residues long. Germline V CDR1 and CDR2: SGHTA, FQGNSA. Trimming removed 5 bases at V and 0 bases at J, with 17 bases between. The CDR3 loop reads CASSPDLASSSYNEQFF. Here the CDR3 DNA reads TGTGCCAGCAGCCCCGACCTAGCGTCAAGCTCCTACAATGAGCAGTTCTTC. Based on the CDR3 plus reference TRBV7-2 and TRBJ2-1, the full variable domain is GAGVSQSPSNKVTEKGKDVELRCDPISGHTALYWYRQSLGQGLEFLIYFQGNSAPDKSGLPSDRFSAERTGGSVSTLTIQRTQQEDSAVYLCASSPDLASSSYNEQFFGPGTRLTVL.

This clone appeared a few times. The rearrangement links TRBV10-3 to TRBJ2-3; 14 bases align to TRBD2. CDR3 length: 16 residues. CDR1 is ENHRY and CDR2 is SYGVKD in the germline V gene. The V and J ends lost 8 bases and 2 bases, in that order; junction bases with no gene match: 6. CDR3: CAIGTSGGFNTDTQYF. CDR3 coding DNA: TGTGCCATCGGGACTAGCGGGGGCTTTAACACAGATACGCAGTATTTT.

This chain connects TRBV20-1 to TRBJ2-1, with a possible D match to TRBD2 (5 bases). Looked up from germline, CDR1 is DFQATT and CDR2 is SNEGSKA (reference sequence). The V and J ends lost 3 bases and 8 bases respectively, with 14 bases between them. The CDR3 spans 13 residues. CDR3 DNA: TGCAGTGCTAGTTTCAAACTAGACGATGAGCAGTTCTTC. This gives the protein CSASFKLDDEQFF.

This chain uses TRBV27 with TRBJ1-6, with TRBD1 as a possible D gene (6 bases). CDR3 length: 14 amino acids. V lost 7 bases and J lost 0, with 7 bases in between. Germline V gene data show CDR1 as MNHEY and CDR2 as SMNVEV (reference sequence). This CDR3 reads CASTGDSYNSPLHF. CDR3 nucleotides: TGTGCCAGCACAGGGGACTCCTATAATTCACCCCTCCACTTT.

The V call is TRBV4-2, the J call TRBJ2-3; perhaps TRBD2 as D (6 bases). Germline values: CDR1 LGHNA, CDR2 YNFKEQ. The length of the CDR3 is 17 residues. V was cut by 0 bases and J by 7 bases, with 20 bases left in between. Here the CDR3 DNA reads TGTGCCAGCAGCCAAGAATCTACTAGCCGACCTCACTATACGCAGTATTTT. This sequence encodes CASSQESTSRPHYTQYF.

The V and J genes are TRBV2 and TRBJ1-6; TRBD1 aligns across 10 bases. The CDR3 spans 15 residues. The V segment lost 6 bases and the J segment 9 bases; nucleotides outside the gene matches: 8. Looked up from germline, CDR1 is SNHLY and CDR2 is FYNNEI. CDR3 nucleotides: TGTGCCAGCAGCCCGACAGGGGGCCCTATTTCACCCCTCCACTTT. Amino acids: CASSPTGGPISPLHF.

The chain joins TRBV7-2 to TRBJ2-1, with 7 bases matching TRBD2. Looked up from germline, CDR1 is SGHTA and CDR2 is FQGNSA. With 1 base clipped from V and 0 bases from J, the junction kept 3 bases outside the gene matches. The CDR3 length is 16 residues. The CDR3 bases are TGTGCCAGCAGCTTAGAGTGGGGGGGCTCCTACAATGAGCAGTTCTTC. Protein product: CASSLEWGGSYNEQFF.

Note on this clone: The CDR3 does not close with the conserved phenylalanine or tryptophan, likely indicating a read error. It is unclear where the CDR3 begins or ends on the DNA, so no DNA is shown, and the CDR3 is as TCRdb lists it. The chain employs TRBV7-2 and TRBJ1-2; the D segment call TRBD1 is taken from the table without a DNA check. Germline V gene data show CDR1 as SGHTA and CDR2 as FQGNSA. The CDR3 length equals 14 residues, ends included. CDR3 loop: CASSLEAGHELSIS.

V gene TRBV11-2 combines with J gene TRBJ2-7; TRBD2 aligns across 13 bases. Germline assignment: CDR1 SGHAT and CDR2 FQNNGV. The CDR3 spans 18 residues. V shed 4 bases, J shed 1 base, and the junction held 10 bases outside the gene matches. The CDR3 coding sequence is TGTGCCAGCAGCTATTCCGGGACTAGCGGGGCGCAATCCTACGAGCAGTACTTC. It specifies CASSYSGTSGAQSYEQYF.

The chain uses TRBV7-2 and TRBJ2-2; 9 nucleotides match TRBD2. The germline gives CDR1 SGHTA, CDR2 FQGNSA. This CDR3 has 14 amino acids. Trimming took 8 bases from V and 4 from J; bases not matched to a gene: 5. CDR3 sequence (DNA): TGTGCCAGCGCCCTAGCGGGGATCACCGGGGAGCTGTTTTTT. Translating it yields CASALAGITGELFF.